A single sample is the source of the 8 T cell receptor beta chains below, sequenced in a study of beta chain features in type 1 diabetes. Regarding the study as a whole: Type 1 diabetes patients showed a moderate but significant shortening of TCRB CDR3s in all four CD4+ subsets.

Expressed TCRB transcripts were sequenced after all isolated RNA was converted to cDNA. Assay: immunoSEQ multiplex PCR; the TCRdb copy retains only in-frame clones and omits some. The sample has 23,000 or so clones; 69% are singletons. These TCRs are of unknown antigen specificity. The material sequenced was Tregs from blood. The source of these receptors is a man aged 18 to 29 with type 1 diabetes.

The V gene is TRBV5-1, the J gene TRBJ1-4, with TRBD1 as a possible D gene (6 bases). Trimming shortened V by 4 bases and J by 3 bases, and 13 bases separated the two germline ends. Germline CDR1 and CDR2: SGHRS and YFSETQ. CDR3 length: 15 amino acids. CDR3 nucleotides: TGCGCCAGCAGCATACAGGGCCGGGCTAATGAAAAACTGTTTTTT. It encodes CASSIQGRANEKLFF.

This clone was seen a handful of times. The chain couples TRBV7-9 to TRBJ1-2, with TRBD1 identical over 7 bases. From germline, CDR1 is SEHNR and CDR2 FQNEAQ (reference sequence). The CDR3 has 15 amino acids. Trimming took 5 bases from V and 8 from J; bases not matched to a gene: 14. The CDR3 reads CASSPSNRGPKGYTF. Written as DNA, the CDR3 is TGTGCCAGCAGCCCATCAAACAGGGGACCAAAGGGCTACACCTTC.

The sample holds a few counts of this clone. The V and J genes are TRBV7-9 and TRBJ2-5; 7 bases are a match to TRBD1. The CDR3 loop spans 13 amino acids. Germline V gene lookup returns CDR1 SEHNR and CDR2 FQNEAQ (reference sequence). Trimming cost V 6 bases and J 3 bases; bases outside gene matches: 4. The chain's CDR3 is CASRSTGKETQYF. The CDR3 DNA reads TGTGCCAGCAGGTCGACAGGGAAAGAGACCCAGTACTTC. Drawing the rest from reference TRBV7-9 and TRBJ2-5, the complete variable domain is DTGVSQNPRHKITKRGQNVTFRCDPISEHNRLYWYRQTLGQGPEFLTYFQNEAQLEKSRLLSDRFSAERPKGSFSTLEIQRTEQGDSAMYLCASRSTGKETQYFGPGTRLLVL.

The rearrangement links TRBV11-2 to TRBJ1-4, with unresolved D. Trimming took 2 bases from V and 3 from J, leaving 7 bases between them. Germline assignment: CDR1 SGHAT and CDR2 FQNNGV. The CDR3 has 14 residues. CDR3 bases: TGTGCCAGCAGCTTAAGCTTAGCTAATGAAAAACTGTTTTTT. This encodes CASSLSLANEKLFF.

The chain recombines TRBV27 with TRBJ2-2; tentative D call: TRBD2 (6 bases). This CDR3 is 13 amino acids long. V dropped 6 bases and J dropped 2 bases, with 7 bases sitting between them. Per the germline V gene, CDR1 is MNHEY and CDR2 is SMNVEV (reference sequence). Here the CDR3 DNA reads TGTGCCAGCAGCGGGAGTAACACCGGGGAGCTGTTTTTT. Its translation: CASSGSNTGELFF.

The chain recombines TRBV11-2 with TRBJ2-7, with TRBD2 as a possible D gene (6 bases). Germline V gene sequence: CDR1 SGHAT, CDR2 FQNNGV. V dropped 5 bases and J dropped 7 bases, with 21 bases sitting between them. The CDR3 sequence is 15 residues long. The CDR3 coding sequence is TGTGCCAGCAGCAGGCGGGATTCCGCCGGGGGTGAGCAGTACTTC. Its translation: CASSRRDSAGGEQYF.

The CDR3 reads CASSLVVGQRLFF. CDR3 nucleotide sequence: TGTGCCAGCAGCTTAGTAGTAGGACAGAGGCTGTTTTTT. The chain employs TRBV11-2 and TRBJ1-4; a possible D gene is TRBD1 (6 bases). The V gene lost 1 base and the J gene lost 14 bases, with 14 bases spanning the gap. The CDR3 has 13 residues. Germline V lookup: CDR1 SGHAT, CDR2 FQNNGV.

V and J are TRBV10-3 and TRBJ2-1; 7 bases line up with TRBD2. The CDR3 consists of 12 residues. Trimming at V came to 8 bases and at J to 6 bases, leaving 4 bases not matched to a gene. Germline CDR1 is ENHRY and CDR2 is SYGVKD. CDR3 residues: CAILGLGNEQFF. The DNA for the CDR3 is TGTGCCATCCTCGGACTAGGCAATGAGCAGTTCTTC.